These 4 T cell receptor beta chains came from one sample sequenced in a study of blood T cell repertoires in COVID-19. Only in-frame clones appear in the TCRdb table, and some are missing; sequencing was by immunoSEQ multiplex PCR. The table has a few hundred thousand clones, 85% seen once. What was sequenced was PBMCs or T cells enriched from blood (not recorded which). The receptors here all came from a man aged 40-49 years who had recovered from COVID-19.

This clone was picked up one time. This rearrangement joins TRBV7-2 to TRBJ2-1, with 7 nucleotides matching TRBD2. The CDR3 length is 15 residues. Germline loops: CDR1 SGHTA, CDR2 FQGNSA. The trim removed 1 base at V and 5 bases at J, leaving 5 bases unmatched. This CDR3 is CASSLGEGVNNEQFF. DNA of the CDR3: TGTGCCAGCAGCTTAGGGGAGGGCGTAAACAATGAGCAGTTCTTC.

The chain recombines TRBV4-1 with TRBJ2-3, with TRBD2 matching over 10 bases. V shed 10 bases, J shed 4 bases, and the junction held 11 bases outside the gene matches. The CDR3 extends over 15 amino acids. Germline lookup yields CDR1 MGHRA and CDR2 YSYEKL. The CDR3 sequence is CATGRLAGVSDTQYF. DNA of the CDR3: TGCGCCACAGGGAGGCTAGCGGGAGTGTCAGATACGCAGTATTTT.

The gene calls are TRBV29-1 and TRBJ1-5; D ambiguous. The CDR3 contains 13 residues. V shed 4 bases and J shed 4 bases, with 11 bases lying between them. The germline V gene has CDR1 SQVTM and CDR2 ANQGSEA. CDR3 bases: TGCAGCGTTGTTGAGGCAGCAAATCAGCCCCAGCATTTT. Its translation: CSVVEAANQPQHF.

This clone was seen a few times. The chain joins TRBV24-1 to TRBJ1-2; D is perhaps TRBD1 (6 bases). CDR3 length: 15 residues. CDR1 is KGHDR and CDR2 is SFDVKD in the germline V gene. V lost 1 base and J 3 bases, leaving 11 bases between the germline ends. The CDR3 DNA reads as TGTGCCACCAGTGATTTTCTGGGGGCCGACTATGGCTACACCTTC. Amino acid sequence: CATSDFLGADYGYTF.